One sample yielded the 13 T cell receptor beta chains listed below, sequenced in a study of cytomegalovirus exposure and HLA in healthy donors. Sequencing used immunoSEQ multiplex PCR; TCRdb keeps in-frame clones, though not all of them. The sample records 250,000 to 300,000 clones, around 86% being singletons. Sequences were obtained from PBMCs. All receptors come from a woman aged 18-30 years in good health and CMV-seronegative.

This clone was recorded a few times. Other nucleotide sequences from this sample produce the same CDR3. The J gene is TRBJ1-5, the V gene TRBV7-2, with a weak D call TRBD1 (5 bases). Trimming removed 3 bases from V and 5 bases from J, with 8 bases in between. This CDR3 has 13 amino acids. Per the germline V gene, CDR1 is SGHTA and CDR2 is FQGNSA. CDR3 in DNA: TGTGCCAGCAGCTTGGGGGGAGATCAGCCCCAGCATTTT. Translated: CASSLGGDQPQHF.

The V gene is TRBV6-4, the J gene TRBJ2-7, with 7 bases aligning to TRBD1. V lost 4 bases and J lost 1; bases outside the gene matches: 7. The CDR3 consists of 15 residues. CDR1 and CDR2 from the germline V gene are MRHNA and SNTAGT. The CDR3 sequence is CASSVAGGESYEQYF. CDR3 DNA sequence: TGTGCCAGCAGTGTGGCAGGGGGTGAATCCTACGAGCAGTACTTC.

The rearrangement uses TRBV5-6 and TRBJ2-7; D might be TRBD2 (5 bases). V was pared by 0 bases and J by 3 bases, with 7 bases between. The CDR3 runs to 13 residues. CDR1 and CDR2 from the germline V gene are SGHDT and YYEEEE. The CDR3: CASSLVEGYEQYF. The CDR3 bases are TGTGCCAGCAGCTTGGTAGAGGGCTACGAGCAGTACTTC. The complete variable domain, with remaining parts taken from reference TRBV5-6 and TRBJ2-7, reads DAGVTQSPTHLIKTRGQQVTLRCSPKSGHDTVSWYQQALGQGPQFIFQYYEEEERQRGNFPDRFSGHQFPNYSSELNVNALLLGDSALYLCASSLVEGYEQYFGPGTRLTVT.

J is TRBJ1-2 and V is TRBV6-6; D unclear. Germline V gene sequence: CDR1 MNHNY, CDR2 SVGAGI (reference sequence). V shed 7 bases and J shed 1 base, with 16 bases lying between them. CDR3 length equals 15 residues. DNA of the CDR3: TGTGCCAGCACTCATTGGTTACCCTATAACTATGGCTACACCTTC. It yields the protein CASTHWLPYNYGYTF.

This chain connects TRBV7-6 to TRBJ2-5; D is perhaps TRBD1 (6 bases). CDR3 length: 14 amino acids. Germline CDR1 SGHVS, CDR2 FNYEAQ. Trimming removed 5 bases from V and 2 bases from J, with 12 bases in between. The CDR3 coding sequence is TGTGCCAGCAGCCAGACAGGTTCTCAAGAGACCCAGTACTTC. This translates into CASSQTGSQETQYF. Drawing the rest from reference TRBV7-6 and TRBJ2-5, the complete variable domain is GAGVSQSPRYKVTKRGQDVALRCDPISGHVSLYWYRQALGQGPEFLTYFNYEAQQDKSGLPNDRFSAERPEGSISTLTIQRTEQRDSAMYRCASSQTGSQETQYFGPGTRLLVL.

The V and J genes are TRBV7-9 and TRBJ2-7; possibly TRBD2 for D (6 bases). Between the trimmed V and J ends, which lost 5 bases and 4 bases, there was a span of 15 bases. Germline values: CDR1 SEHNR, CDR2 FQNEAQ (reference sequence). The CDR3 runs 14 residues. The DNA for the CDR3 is TGTGCCAGCAGCCCGGGGTGGAGGGCTTACGAGCAGTACTTC. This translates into CASSPGWRAYEQYF.

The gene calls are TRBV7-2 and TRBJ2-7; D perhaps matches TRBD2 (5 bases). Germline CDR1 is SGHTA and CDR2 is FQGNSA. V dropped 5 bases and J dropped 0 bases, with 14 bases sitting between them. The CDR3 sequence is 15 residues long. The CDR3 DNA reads TGTGCCAGCAGCCCTGCCTTGGGGAGCTCCTACGAGCAGTACTTC. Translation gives CASSPALGSSYEQYF.

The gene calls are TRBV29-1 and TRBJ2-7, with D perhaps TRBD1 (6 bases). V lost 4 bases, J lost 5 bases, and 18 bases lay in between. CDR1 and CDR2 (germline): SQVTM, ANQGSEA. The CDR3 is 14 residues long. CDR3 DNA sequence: TGCAGCGTTGTACGACAGGAGGTGACCCACGAGCAGTACTTC. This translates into CSVVRQEVTHEQYF.

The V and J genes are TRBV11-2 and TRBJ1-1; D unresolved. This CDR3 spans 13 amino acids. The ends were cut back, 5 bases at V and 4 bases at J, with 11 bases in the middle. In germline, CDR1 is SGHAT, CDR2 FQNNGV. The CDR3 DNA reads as TGTGCCAGCAGCGACGACACTTTCACTGAAGCTTTCTTT. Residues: CASSDDTFTEAFF.

In DNA, the CDR3 is TGTGCCAGCTTGAGCCCTAGCGCCCTCGCAGATACGCAGTATTTT. Amino acids: CASLSPSALADTQYF. This chain links TRBV25-1 with TRBJ2-3; the D gene is possibly TRBD2 (6 bases). CDR1 is MGHDK and CDR2 is SYGVNS in the germline V gene. The CDR3 extends over 15 amino acids. The V gene lost 8 bases and the J gene lost 4 bases, with 19 bases spanning the gap.

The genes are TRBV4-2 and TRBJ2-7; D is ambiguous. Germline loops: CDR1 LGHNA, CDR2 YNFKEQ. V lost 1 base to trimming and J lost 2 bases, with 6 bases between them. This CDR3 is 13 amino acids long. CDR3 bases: TGTGCCAGCAGCCAAGCAGTACCCTACGAGCAGTACTTC. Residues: CASSQAVPYEQYF.

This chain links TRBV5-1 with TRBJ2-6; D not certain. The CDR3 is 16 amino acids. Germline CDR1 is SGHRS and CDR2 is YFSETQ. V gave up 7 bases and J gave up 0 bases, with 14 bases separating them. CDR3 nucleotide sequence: TGCGCCAGCCAATCCTACCACTCCTCTGGGGCCAACGTCCTGACTTTC. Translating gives CASQSYHSSGANVLTF. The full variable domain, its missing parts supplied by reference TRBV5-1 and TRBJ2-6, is KAGVTQTPRYLIKTRGQQVTLSCSPISGHRSVSWYQQTPGQGLQFLFEYFSETQRNKGNFPGRFSGRQFSNSRSEMNVSTLELGDSALYLCASQSYHSSGANVLTFGAGSRLTVL.

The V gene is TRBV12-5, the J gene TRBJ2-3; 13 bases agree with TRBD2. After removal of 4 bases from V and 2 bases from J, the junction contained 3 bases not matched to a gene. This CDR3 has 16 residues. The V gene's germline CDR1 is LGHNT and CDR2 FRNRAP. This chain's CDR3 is CASGSGTSGATDTQYF. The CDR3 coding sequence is TGTGCTAGTGGTTCTGGGACTAGCGGGGCCACAGATACGCAGTATTTT. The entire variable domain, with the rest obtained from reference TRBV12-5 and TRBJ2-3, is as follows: DARVTQTPRHKVTEMGQEVTMRCQPILGHNTVFWYRQTMMQGLELLAYFRNRAPLDDSGMPKDRFSAEMPDATLATLKIQPSEPRDSAVYFCASGSGTSGATDTQYFGPGTRLTVL.